These 27 T cell receptor beta chains were sequenced from one sample in a study of molecular identifiers for immune sequencing clone quantification (dated by TCRdb to between 2018 and 2020). Library preparation employed PCR. For sequencing, an Illumina HiSeq 4000 was employed. TCRdb trimmed public reads at Q25 via fastp, called clones via MiXCR and kept in-frame beta chains. CDR3 protein duplicates are merged, each entry listing the most common genes and DNA. Here the sample has 550,000 to 750,000 distinct CDR3 sequences; about 20% occur a single time. Around 0.86% of the sample goes to the ten largest clones. Sequenced material: naive CD8+ T cells from blood, with Jurkat cell RNA spiked in. The cell subset or site label of this sample denotes: FACS-sorted CD8+CD4-CCR7+CD45RA+ naive T cells. All receptors derive from a human donor in good health. Some libraries in this study had Jurkat cell RNA spiked in.

This clonotype was seen ten or more times. The chain combines TRBV13 with TRBJ2-1; D not resolved. Germline-derived CDR1 and CDR2 are PRHDT and FYEKMQ (reference sequence). This CDR3 has 14 amino acids. The germline V and J ends were trimmed by 1 base and 1 base, with 5 bases remaining between them. CDR3 protein: CASSLARSYNEQFF. CDR3 coding DNA: TGTGCCAGCAGCTTAGCCAGGTCCTACAATGAGCAGTTCTTC. The entire variable domain, with the rest obtained from reference TRBV13 and TRBJ2-1, is as follows: AAGVIQSPRHLIKEKRETATLKCYPIPRHDTVYWYQQGPGQDPQFLISFYEKMQSDKGSIPDRFSAQQFSDYHSELNMSSLELGDSALYFCASSLARSYNEQFFGPGTRLTVL.

This clonotype was recorded many times. The J gene is TRBJ1-5, the V gene TRBV19; no firm D call. Trimming took 1 base from V and 7 from J, leaving 8 bases between them. The CDR3 is 13 residues long. Per germline, CDR1 LNHDA and CDR2 SQIVND (reference sequence). This CDR3 reads CASSIGVSQPQHF. CDR3 in DNA: TGTGCCAGTAGTATAGGGGTGAGCCAGCCCCAGCATTTT.

This clonotype was recorded at least ten times. The rearrangement uses TRBV6-2 or TRBV6-3 and TRBJ1-5, with a weak D call TRBD1 (6 bases). This CDR3 comprises 15 residues. The V and J ends lost 3 bases and 2 bases respectively, with 11 bases between them. Looked up from germline, CDR1 is MNHEY and CDR2 is SVGEGT. The CDR3 here is CASSYMGAGNQPQHF. The DNA for the CDR3 is TGTGCCAGCAGTTATATGGGGGCAGGCAATCAGCCCCAGCATTTT.

A word on this clonotype: A clone one base away is much larger, so this may be a read error. The chain combines TRBV7-2 with TRBJ2-7; 7 bases are a match to TRBD1. The CDR3 runs to 14 residues. CDR1 and CDR2 from the germline V gene are SGHTA and FQGNSA. Trimming took 3 bases from V and 5 from J; bases not matched to a gene: 7. The DNA of the CDR3 is TGTGCCAGCAGCTTTTGGGACAGAGCCCACGAGCAGTACTTC. Amino acids: CASSFWDRAHEQYF.

There are a few counts of this clonotype. The rearrangement joins TRBV29-1 to TRBJ2-3; 9 positions match TRBD1. Germline V lookup: CDR1 SQVTM, CDR2 ANQGSEA. The CDR3 extends over 15 amino acids. Trimming removed 3 bases from V and 1 base from J; junction bases left unmatched: 5. CDR3 region: CSVDGTGMGTDTQYF. The CDR3 bases are TGCAGCGTTGACGGGACAGGGATGGGCACAGATACGCAGTATTTT.

The chain uses TRBV5-3 and TRBJ2-5, with no clear D. TRBV5-3 is flagged as an ORF with uncertain function. CDR3 length equals 14 residues. V lost 8 bases to trimming and J lost 4 bases, with 18 bases between them. The chain's CDR3 is CASTILARIETQYF. The CDR3 nucleotides read TGTGCCAGCACGATATTAGCCCGGATAGAGACCCAGTACTTC.

This clonotype has at least ten counts. The gene calls are TRBV5-1 and TRBJ2-7; no firm D call. Germline V gene data show CDR1 as SGHRS and CDR2 as YFSETQ. With 4 bases removed from V and 2 bases from J, the gap between germline ends came to 7 bases. The CDR3 is 12 residues long. This CDR3 reads CASSDEPYEQYF. CDR3 sequence (DNA): TGCGCCAGCAGCGACGAACCCTACGAGCAGTACTTC.

This clonotype showed up just a few times. This chain joins TRBV6-1 and TRBJ1-5, with D unresolved. Germline V gene sequence: CDR1 MNHNS, CDR2 SASEGT. V lost 2 bases, J lost 1 base, and 9 bases lay in between. This CDR3 is built from 15 residues. The CDR3 reads CASSEWGWSNQPQHF. The CDR3 nucleotides are TGTGCCAGCAGTGAATGGGGTTGGAGCAATCAGCCCCAGCATTTT.

This clonotype was seen more than once but under ten times. This chain joins TRBV7-2 and TRBJ2-5; tentatively, D is TRBD2 (5 bases). The germline V gene encodes CDR1 SGHTA and CDR2 FQGNSA. Trimming removed 7 bases at V and 7 bases at J, with 19 bases between. The CDR3 consists of 14 residues. Here the CDR3 reads CASNLDLDWGTQYF. CDR3 DNA sequence: TGTGCCAGCAACCTGGACTTGGACTGGGGGACCCAGTACTTC.

A note on this clonotype: Just one base apart from a much larger clone, this may be a read error. The chain joins TRBV24-1 to TRBJ1-5; the D is unclear. The germline CDR1 and CDR2 sequences are KGHDR and SFDVKD. The CDR3 loop spans 12 amino acids. CDR3 amino acids: CATGDSVEPQHF. CDR3 DNA sequence: TGTGCCACCGGTGATTCGGTGGAGCCCCAGCATTTT.

The table lists this clonotype with many counts. The J gene is TRBJ1-1, the V gene TRBV7-2; possibly TRBD1 for D (6 bases). Trimming removed 3 bases from V and 1 base from J, with 9 bases in between. The germline V gene encodes CDR1 SGHTA and CDR2 FQGNSA. This CDR3 is built from 14 residues. CDR3 sequence: CASSFMTGNTEAFF. CDR3 DNA sequence: TGTGCCAGCAGCTTCATGACAGGGAACACTGAAGCTTTCTTT.

Concerning this clonotype itself: A much bigger clone sits one base away, suggesting this may be a read error. Because the CDR3 is missing its conserved closing phenylalanine or tryptophan, this is likely a read error. The genes are TRBV10-3 and TRBJ1-1; D is undetermined. In germline, CDR1 is ENHRY, CDR2 SYGVKD. V dropped 6 bases and J dropped 2 bases, with 7 bases sitting between them. CDR3 length: 12 amino acids. The CDR3 region has the DNA TGTGCCATCAGACTGGCAAACACTGAAGCTTTCCTT. Amino acids: CAIRLANTEAFL.

This clonotype has just a few counts. CDR3 DNA: TGCGCCAGCAGCCAAGATTCTAGCATCGGATCCTACAATGAGCAGTTCTTC. This sequence encodes CASSQDSSIGSYNEQFF. The chain couples TRBV4-3 to TRBJ2-1, with D tentatively TRBD2 (5 bases). Trimming removed 0 bases at V and 1 base at J, with 13 bases between. CDR3 length: 17 amino acids. The germline V gene has CDR1 LGHNA and CDR2 YSLEER.

The chain employs TRBV7-8 and TRBJ1-2; D uncertain. V lost 6 bases, J lost 0 bases, and 14 bases lay in between. This CDR3 spans 15 amino acids. CDR1 is SGHVS and CDR2 is FQNEAQ in the germline V gene. CDR3 amino acids: CASSRARSTNYGYTF. CDR3 in DNA: TGTGCCAGCAGTCGGGCCCGAAGTACTAACTATGGCTACACCTTC.

The rearrangement joins TRBV5-5 to TRBJ1-5; tentative D call: TRBD1 (6 bases). V was clipped by 0 bases and J by 3 bases, with 13 bases between them. Germline CDR1 reads SGHKS; CDR2 reads YYEKEE (reference sequence). The CDR3 extends over 16 amino acids. Here the CDR3 DNA reads TGTGCCAGCAGCTTGGCTGAACAGGGTTTCAATCAGCCCCAGCATTTT. This gives the protein CASSLAEQGFNQPQHF.

This clonotype was seen repeatedly, ten times or more. The chain recombines TRBV7-2 with TRBJ2-5; 11 nucleotides match TRBD2. The junction had 14 bases not matched to a gene; V was cut back by 4 bases and J by 4 bases. The CDR3 is 18 amino acids. Germline V CDR1 and CDR2: SGHTA, FQGNSA. DNA of the CDR3: TGTGCCAGCAGCTACCCTCCCGGAACTAGCGGGGGCTTAGAGACCCAGTACTTC. This codes for CASSYPPGTSGGLETQYF.

In this sample, this clonotype turned up a few times. This sequence joins TRBV10-1 and TRBJ2-7; D remains unclear. This CDR3 is built from 13 residues. Germline CDR1 and CDR2: WNHNN and SYGVQD (reference sequence). Trimming shortened V by 6 bases and J by 2 bases, and 11 bases separated the two germline ends. The CDR3 nucleotides are TGCGCCAGCAGACCCGACGGCGCCTACGAGCAGTACTTC. Its translation: CASRPDGAYEQYF.

This clonotype has ten or more counts. J is TRBJ2-3 and V is TRBV29-1; D possibly corresponds to TRBD2 (7 bases). The germline gives CDR1 SQVTM, CDR2 ANQGSEA. This CDR3 region has 16 residues. V was cut by 1 base and J by 6 bases, with 20 bases left in between. The CDR3 bases are TGCAGCGTTGAAGGACTGGGGGGGCCAGGTTTGGATACGCAGTATTTT. Its protein product is CSVEGLGGPGLDTQYF.

The CDR3 DNA is TGTGCCAGCAGCCAAACCACAGGGGGGGAGACCCAGTACTTC. Encoded protein: CASSQTTGGETQYF. The rearrangement joins TRBV4-2 to TRBJ2-5, with TRBD1 identical over 8 bases. Trimming removed 2 bases from V and 5 bases from J; junction bases left unmatched: 4. CDR1 and CDR2 (germline): LGHNA, YNFKEQ. This CDR3 has 14 residues.

As concerns this clonotype: A clone one base away is much larger, so this may be a read error. The chain uses TRBV5-6 and TRBJ2-3; a possible D gene is TRBD2 (7 bases). The length of the CDR3 is 17 residues. CDR1 is SGHDT, CDR2 YYEEEE, per germline. DNA of the CDR3: TGTGCCAGCTGCTTGGGGGCTCGAACAGGGAGGGCAGATACGCAGTATTTT. Translation gives CASCLGARTGRADTQYF. Full variable domain (missing parts from reference TRBV5-6 and TRBJ2-3): DAGVTQSPTHLIKTRGQQVTLRCSPKSGHDTVSWYQQALGQGPQFIFQYYEEEERQRGNFPDRFSGHQFPNYSSELNVNALLLGDSALYLCASCLGARTGRADTQYFGPGTRLTVL.

For this clonotype: One end of the junction fails to match germline, which may point to a read error. The V and J genes are TRBV9 and TRBJ2-3, with TRBD1 matching over 7 bases. The CDR3 has 15 amino acids. CDR1 SGDLS and CDR2 YYNGEE come from the germline V gene. DNA of the CDR3: TGTGCCAGCAGCGCAGGGACAGTCAACACAGGTACGCAGTATTTT. Translated: CASSAGTVNTGTQYF.

This clonotype was observed at least ten times. The V and J genes are TRBV6-2 or TRBV6-3 and TRBJ1-1; the D is unclear. Trimming pared 9 bases from V and 8 bases from J, leaving 13 bases between. The CDR3 runs to 11 residues. From germline, CDR1 is MNHEY and CDR2 SVGEGT. CDR3 sequence (DNA): TGTGCCAGTGTCGCCGTCGAAGAAGCTTTCTTT. Translation gives CASVAVEEAFF.

This clonotype was detected ten times or more. V gene TRBV14 combines with J gene TRBJ1-2, with D hard to call. Looked up from germline, CDR1 is SGHDN and CDR2 is FVKESK. The V end lost 4 bases, the J end lost 6 bases, and 15 bases lay between the germline ends. CDR3 size: 14 residues. This chain's CDR3 is CASSRDLYGNGYTF. The CDR3 bases are TGTGCCAGCAGCCGGGATCTTTATGGTAATGGCTACACCTTC.

Of note for this clonotype: It is likely a read error, because the conserved phenylalanine at the end of the CDR3 is missing. The chain has TRBV19 and TRBJ1-1; no firm D call. This CDR3 has 13 residues. CDR1 LNHDA and CDR2 SQIVND come from the germline V gene (reference sequence). Deletions cut 3 bases from V and 1 base from J, with 6 bases between. The CDR3 bases are TGTGCCAGTAGTATTTCTAGGAACACTGAAGCTTTCCTT. Its translation: CASSISRNTEAFL.

Turning to this clonotype: At one boundary the junction diverges from the germline segment, which might be a read error. The chain is built from TRBV3-1 and TRBJ1-5; 7 bases line up with TRBD1. Looked up from germline, CDR1 is LGHDT and CDR2 is YNNKEL (reference sequence). This CDR3 has 15 amino acids. In nucleotides, the CDR3 is TGTGCCAGCAGCCAAGGGACAGGCATGAATCAGGCCCAGCATTTT. It codes for CASSQGTGMNQAQHF.

The chain joins TRBV3-1 to TRBJ1-6, with no clear D. V was cut by 3 bases and J by 0 bases, with 12 bases left in between. Germline CDR1 is LGHDT and CDR2 is YNNKEL (reference sequence). The CDR3 length is 17 residues. The CDR3 sequence is CASSQAGESSYNSPLHF. The CDR3 DNA is TGTGCCAGCAGCCAGGCGGGAGAGAGCTCCTATAATTCACCCCTCCACTTT.

This clonotype showed up many times. This rearrangement joins TRBV28 to TRBJ1-1; D gene ambiguous. Trimming took 3 bases from V and 7 from J, leaving 30 bases between them. The CDR3 consists of 19 residues. The germline CDR1 and CDR2 sequences are MDHEN and SYDVKM. The CDR3 is CASSLRRRAYGTRIIEAFF. The CDR3 bases are TGTGCCAGCAGTTTGAGACGACGGGCCTACGGCACTAGAATTATTGAAGCTTTCTTT.